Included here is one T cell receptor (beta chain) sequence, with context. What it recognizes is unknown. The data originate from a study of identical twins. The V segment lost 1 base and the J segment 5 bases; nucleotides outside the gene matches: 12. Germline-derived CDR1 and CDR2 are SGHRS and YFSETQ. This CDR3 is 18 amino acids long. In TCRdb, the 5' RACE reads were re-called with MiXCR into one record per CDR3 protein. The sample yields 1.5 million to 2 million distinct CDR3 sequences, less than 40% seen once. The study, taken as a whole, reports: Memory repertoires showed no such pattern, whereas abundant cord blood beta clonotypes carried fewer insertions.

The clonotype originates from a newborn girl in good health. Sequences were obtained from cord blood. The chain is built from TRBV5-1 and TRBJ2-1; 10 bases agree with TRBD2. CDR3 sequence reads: CASSLRGIRLAGHNEQFF. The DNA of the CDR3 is TGCGCCAGCAGCTTGAGAGGAATCCGACTAGCGGGCCACAATGAGCAGTTCTTC.